Listed below are T cell receptor beta chains from one sample, sequenced in a study of blood T cell repertoires in COVID-19. Clones were read by immunoSEQ multiplex PCR, and TCRdb kept only the in-frame ones, dropping some. This sample carries approximately 190,000 clones, around 84% of them seen once, and the ten largest clones take approximately 15%. The sequenced material came from peripheral blood. The receptors were gathered from a man aged 25-40 years with active or convalescent COVID-19. The CDR3 runs from the conserved cysteine through the conserved F or W. D genes are given only for firm matches. Clone size appears in some rows only: once, few, many, or a class for an expanded clone.

TRBJ1-2	once	TRBV7-2	.	TGTGCCAGCAGCTTAGAGCTCTACTATGGCTACACCTTC	CASSLELYYGYTF
TRBJ2-1	.	TRBV12-5	TRBD2	TGTGCTAGTGGTTTGACACGGGGACTAGCGGGGGACGGGGAGCAGTTCTTC	CASGLTRGLAGDGEQFF
TRBJ2-5	.	TRBV5-1	.	TGCGCCAGCAGCTTGGCCTGGTCTACCCAAGAGACCCAGTACTTC	CASSLAWSTQETQYF
TRBJ1-4	.	TRBV11-2	.	TGTGCCAGCAGCTTAGCTGCTTCCGCGTTTGCAACTAATGAAAAACTGTTTTTT	CASSLAASAFATNEKLFF
TRBJ2-3	.	TRBV6-5	.	TGTGCCAGCACCAGAGGGTATTCGTCCACAGATACGCAGTATTTT	CASTRGYSSTDTQYF
TRBJ2-1	.	TRBV3-1/TRBV3-2	.	TGTGCCAGCAGCCAAGATGGAGGCTACCTTTACAATGAGCAGTTCTTC	CASSQDGGYLYNEQFF
TRBJ1-6	.	TRBV9	.	TGTGCCAGCAGCCCATATTGGACAGACTATAATTCACCCCTCCACTTT	CASSPYWTDYNSPLHF
TRBJ1-6	.	TRBV19	TRBD1	TGTGCCAGTAGTACGGACAGGGACTCACCCCTCCACTTT	CASSTDRDSPLHF
TRBJ1-5	.	TRBV6-5	.	TGTGCCAGCACAACGACAGCATATCAGCCCCAGCATTTT	CASTTTAYQPQHF
TRBJ2-2	.	TRBV7-9	.	TGTGCCAGCAGCCCAAACGGGGGGGACAGTTACAAGTCCGGGGAGCTGTTTTTT	CASSPNGGDSYKSGELFF
TRBJ2-7	once	TRBV27	TRBD2	TGTGCCAGCCGGAGCGGGAGTGGGGTCTACGAGCAGTACTTC	CASRSGSGVYEQYF
TRBJ2-5	.	TRBV11-3	TRBD1	TGTGCCAGCAGCTCGGGACAGGGAATCCAAGAGACCCAGTACTTC	CASSSGQGIQETQYF
TRBJ1-1	.	TRBV2	.	TGTGCCAGCAGTGCGACTGCAAACACTGAAGCTTTCTTT	CASSATANTEAFF
TRBJ1-3	.	TRBV30	.	TGTGCCTGGAGTGCTGATGGGAGGTCTGGAAACACCATATATTTT	CAWSADGRSGNTIYF
TRBJ1-3	once	TRBV2	TRBD1	TGTGCCAGCAGTGGTCAGGGGGTTCCTGGAAACACCATATATTTT	CASSGQGVPGNTIYF
TRBJ1-4	.	TRBV4-1	.	TGCGCCAGCACCACGGGCAGGGGAGCAACTAATGAAAAACTGTTTTTT	CASTTGRGATNEKLFF
TRBJ2-2	.	TRBV7-8	TRBD1	TGTGCCAGCAGCCCCGGGACAGTAAACACCGGGGAGCTGTTTTTT	CASSPGTVNTGELFF